This T cell receptor beta chain emerged from a study of blood T cell repertoires in COVID-19. The method was immunoSEQ multiplex PCR; TCRdb's version includes in-frame clones alone and lacks a portion of them. Of more than 300,000 clones detected, more than 70% appear once; the ten largest clones hold about 10%. This clone was observed once. CDR3 length: 14 amino acids. From germline, CDR1 is LNHDA and CDR2 SQIVND (reference sequence). Trimming pared 6 bases from V and 0 bases from J, leaving 11 bases between. The TCR sequence derives from a young woman with COVID-19, enrolled during active disease. The sequenced sample was peripheral blood. V is TRBV19 and J is TRBJ2-5; tentatively, D is TRBD1 (6 bases). The CDR3 sequence: CASRMTGDQETQYF. In DNA form, the CDR3 reads TGTGCCAGTAGGATGACAGGAGACCAAGAGACCCAGTACTTC.